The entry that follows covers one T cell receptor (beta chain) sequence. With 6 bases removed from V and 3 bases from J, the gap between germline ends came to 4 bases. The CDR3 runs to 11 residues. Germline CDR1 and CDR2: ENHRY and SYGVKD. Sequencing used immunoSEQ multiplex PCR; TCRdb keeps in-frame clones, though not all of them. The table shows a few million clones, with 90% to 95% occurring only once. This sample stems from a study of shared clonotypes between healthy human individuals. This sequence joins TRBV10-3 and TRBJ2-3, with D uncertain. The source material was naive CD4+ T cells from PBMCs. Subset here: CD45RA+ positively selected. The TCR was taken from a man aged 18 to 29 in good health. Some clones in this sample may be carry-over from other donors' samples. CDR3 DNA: TGTGCCATCAGAGTAACAGATACGCAGTATTTT. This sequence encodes CAIRVTDTQYF.